This entry lists 2 T cell receptor beta chains sequenced from one sample in a study of blood T cell repertoires in COVID-19. The assay was immunoSEQ multiplex PCR, and TCRdb's table has in-frame clones only and misses some. Of hundreds of thousands of clones listed, approximately 89% were seen once; the top ten hold about 2%. The sequencing sample was made of peripheral blood. The source of these receptors is a woman aged 25 to 45 with COVID-19, enrolled during active disease.

The chain employs TRBV29-1 and TRBJ2-2; TRBD1 matches at 8 bases. The CDR3 runs to 18 residues. With 7 bases clipped from V and 0 bases from J, the junction kept 16 bases outside the gene matches. Germline V gene sequence: CDR1 SQVTM, CDR2 ANQGSEA. CDR3 nucleotides: TGCAGCGCTAGATCTCCCTTGGGACAGGCGTCGAACACCGGGGAGCTGTTTTTT. Translated, it gives CSARSPLGQASNTGELFF.

The chain couples TRBV7-2 to TRBJ2-3; TRBD2 aligns across 13 bases. CDR1 SGHTA and CDR2 FQGNSA come from the germline V gene. There are 18 residues in the CDR3. V gave up 1 base and J gave up 2 bases; unmatched junction bases: 6. CDR3 coding DNA: TGTGCCAGCAGCTTAGGGGGACTAGCGGGGTCTAACACAGATACGCAGTATTTT. It yields the protein CASSLGGLAGSNTDTQYF.